This T cell receptor beta chain was retrieved from a study of cytomegalovirus exposure and HLA in healthy donors. Study-level findings and limits: Indistinguishable V segments such as TRBV6-2 and TRBV6-3 were excluded. Among TCR sequences, most were rare, though some public TCRs appeared in many donors. V- and J-gene trimming of TCR beta was linked (in a later analysis) to a missense DCLRE1C variant.

Amplification used 60 Vbeta primers and 13 Jbeta primers. Profiled with immunoSEQ multiplex PCR; TCRdb holds only in-frame clones, not every one. The repertoire table contains 100,000 to 150,000 clones. Of note for this clone: Its specificity is not known.

The V gene's germline CDR1 is ENHRY and CDR2 SYGVKD. Trimming took off 4 bases at V and 8 bases at J, with 8 bases between the two ends. CDR3 length equals 12 residues. The V gene is TRBV10-3, the J gene TRBJ1-4; D possibly corresponds to TRBD1 (5 bases). The sequence was collected from a woman aged 40 to 50 in good health and CMV-seropositive. The sample consisted of PBMCs. The CDR3 region is CAISAGREKLFF. The CDR3 DNA is TGTGCCATCAGTGCAGGGCGGGAAAAACTGTTTTTT.